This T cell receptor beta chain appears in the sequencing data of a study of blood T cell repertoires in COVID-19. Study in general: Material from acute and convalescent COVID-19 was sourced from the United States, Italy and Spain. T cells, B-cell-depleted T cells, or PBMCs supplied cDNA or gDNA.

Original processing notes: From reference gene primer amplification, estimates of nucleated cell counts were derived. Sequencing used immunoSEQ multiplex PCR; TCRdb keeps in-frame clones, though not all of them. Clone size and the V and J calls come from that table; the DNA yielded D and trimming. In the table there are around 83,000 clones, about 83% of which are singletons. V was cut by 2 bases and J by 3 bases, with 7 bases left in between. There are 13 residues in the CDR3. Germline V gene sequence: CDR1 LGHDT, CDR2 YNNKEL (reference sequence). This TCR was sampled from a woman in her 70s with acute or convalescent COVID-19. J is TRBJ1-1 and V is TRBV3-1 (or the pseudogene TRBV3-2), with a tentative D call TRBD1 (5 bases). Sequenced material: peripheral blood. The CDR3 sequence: CASSQIRDTEAFF. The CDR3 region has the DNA TGTGCCAGCAGCCAAATCAGGGACACTGAAGCTTTCTTT.